What follows describes a single TCR beta chain. This entry comes from a study of CDR3 diversity in severe acne. Germline CDR1 and CDR2: DFQATT and SNEGSKA (reference sequence). The CDR3 has 15 amino acids. The ends were cut back, 6 bases at V and 0 bases at J, with 14 bases in the middle. TCRdb reprocessed the PCR reads via MiXCR and lists one record per CDR3 protein. The data hold about 93,000 distinct CDR3 sequences, with roughly 52% observed a single time. The gene calls are TRBV20-1 and TRBJ1-4; D is ambiguous. The TCR originated in a male donor in good health, serving as a control. The sequenced material came from blood. The CDR3 is CSASTKVATNEKLFF. Here the CDR3 DNA reads TGCAGTGCCAGCACCAAAGTTGCAACTAATGAAAAACTGTTTTTT.